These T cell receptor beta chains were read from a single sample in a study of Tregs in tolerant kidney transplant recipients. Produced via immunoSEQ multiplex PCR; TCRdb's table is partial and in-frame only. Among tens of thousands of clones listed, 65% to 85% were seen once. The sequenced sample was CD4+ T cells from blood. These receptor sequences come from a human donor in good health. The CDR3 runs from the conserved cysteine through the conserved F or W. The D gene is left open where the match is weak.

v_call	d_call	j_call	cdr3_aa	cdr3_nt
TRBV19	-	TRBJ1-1	CASSRTPTEAFF	TGTGCCAGTTCGCGGACGCCCACTGAAGCTTTCTTT
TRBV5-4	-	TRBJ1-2	CASSPLAGYGYTF	TGTGCCAGCAGCCCCCTTGCAGGCTATGGCTACACCTTC
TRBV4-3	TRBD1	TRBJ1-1	CASSRHLTGGQTEAFF	TGCGCCAGCAGCCGCCACCTTACAGGGGGCCAAACTGAAGCTTTCTTT
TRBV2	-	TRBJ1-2	CASGTRAPSGYTF	TGTGCCAGCGGAACCCGGGCCCCTTCAGGCTACACCTTC
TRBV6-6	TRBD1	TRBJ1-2	CASSYSGQASYGYTF	TGTGCCAGCAGTTACTCGGGACAGGCAAGCTACGGCTACACCTTC
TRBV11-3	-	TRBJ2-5	CASSRGEHANQETQYF	TGTGCCAGCAGCCGGGGCGAGCACGCGAACCAAGAGACCCAGTACTTC
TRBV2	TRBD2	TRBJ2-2	CASSGTGLAGGPDTGELFF	TGTGCCAGCAGTGGAACTGGGCTAGCGGGGGGGCCGGACACCGGGGAGCTGTTTTTT
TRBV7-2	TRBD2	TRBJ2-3	CASSLILAGGTDTQYF	TGTGCCAGCAGCTTAATACTAGCGGGGGGCACAGATACGCAGTATTTT
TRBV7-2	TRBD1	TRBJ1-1	CASSLDPRGEGEAFF	TGTGCCAGCAGCTTAGATCCCAGGGGGGAAGGTGAAGCTTTCTTT
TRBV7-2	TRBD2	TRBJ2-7	CASSPGGWGGSSYEQYF	TGTGCCAGCAGCCCAGGCGGATGGGGGGGTAGCTCCTACGAGCAGTACTTC